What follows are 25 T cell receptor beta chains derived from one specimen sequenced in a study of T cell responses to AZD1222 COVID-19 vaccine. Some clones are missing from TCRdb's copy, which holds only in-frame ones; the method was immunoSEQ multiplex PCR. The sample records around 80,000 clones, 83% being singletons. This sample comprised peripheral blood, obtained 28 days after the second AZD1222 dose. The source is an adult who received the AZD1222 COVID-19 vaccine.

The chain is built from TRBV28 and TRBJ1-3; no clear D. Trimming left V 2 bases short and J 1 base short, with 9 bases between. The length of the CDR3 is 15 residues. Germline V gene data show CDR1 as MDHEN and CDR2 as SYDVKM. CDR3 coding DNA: TGTGCCAGCAGTTTAGAGGGTTCTTCTGGAAACACCATATATTTT. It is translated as CASSLEGSSGNTIYF.

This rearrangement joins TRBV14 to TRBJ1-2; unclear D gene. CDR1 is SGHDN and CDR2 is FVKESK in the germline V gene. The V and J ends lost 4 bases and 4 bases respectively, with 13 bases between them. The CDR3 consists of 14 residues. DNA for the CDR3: TGTGCCAGCAGCCGAGTTCTCGAGGGCTATGGCTACACCTTC. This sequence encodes CASSRVLEGYGYTF. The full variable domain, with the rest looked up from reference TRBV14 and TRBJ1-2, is EAGVTQFPSHSVIEKGQTVTLRCDPISGHDNLYWYRRVMGKEIKFLLHFVKESKQDESGMPNNRFLAERTGGTYSTLKVQPAELEDSGVYFCASSRVLEGYGYTFGSGTRLTVV.

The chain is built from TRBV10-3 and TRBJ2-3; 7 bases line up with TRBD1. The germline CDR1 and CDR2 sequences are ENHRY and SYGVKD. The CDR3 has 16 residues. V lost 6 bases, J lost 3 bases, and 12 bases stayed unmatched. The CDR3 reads CAIRPRQGLVTDTQYF. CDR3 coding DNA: TGTGCCATCAGACCGAGACAGGGTCTGGTGACAGATACGCAGTATTTT.

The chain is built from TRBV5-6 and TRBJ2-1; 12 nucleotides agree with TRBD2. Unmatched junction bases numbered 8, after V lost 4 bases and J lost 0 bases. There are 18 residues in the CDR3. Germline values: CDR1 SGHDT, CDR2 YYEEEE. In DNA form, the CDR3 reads TGTGCCAGCAGCCCGGGACTAGCGGGTTGGAGCTCCTACAATGAGCAGTTCTTC. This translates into CASSPGLAGWSSYNEQFF.

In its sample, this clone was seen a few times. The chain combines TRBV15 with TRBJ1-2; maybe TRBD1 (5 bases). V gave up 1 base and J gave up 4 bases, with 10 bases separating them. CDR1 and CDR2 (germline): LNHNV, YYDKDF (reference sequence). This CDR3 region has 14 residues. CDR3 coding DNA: TGTGCCACCAGCAGAGCCTCAGGGAGCTATGGCTACACCTTC. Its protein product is CATSRASGSYGYTF.

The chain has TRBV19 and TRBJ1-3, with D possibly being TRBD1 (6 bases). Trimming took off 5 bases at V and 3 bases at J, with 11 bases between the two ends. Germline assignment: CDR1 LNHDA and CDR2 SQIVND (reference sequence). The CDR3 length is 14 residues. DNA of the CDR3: TGTGCCAGTAGTCCACAGGGTCGTGGAAACACCATATATTTT. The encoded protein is CASSPQGRGNTIYF.

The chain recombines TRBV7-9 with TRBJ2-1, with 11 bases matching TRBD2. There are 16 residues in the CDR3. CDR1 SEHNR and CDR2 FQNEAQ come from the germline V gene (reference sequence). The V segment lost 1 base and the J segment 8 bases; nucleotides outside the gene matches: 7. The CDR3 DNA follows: TGTGCCAGCAGCTTAGTACTCGGGACTAGCGGTGATGAGCAGTTCTTC. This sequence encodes CASSLVLGTSGDEQFF.

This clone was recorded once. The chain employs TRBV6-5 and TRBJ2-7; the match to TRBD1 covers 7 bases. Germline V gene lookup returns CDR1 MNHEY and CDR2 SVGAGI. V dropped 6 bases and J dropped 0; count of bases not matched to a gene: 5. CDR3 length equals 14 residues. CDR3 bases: TGTGCCAGCAGCCGGGACAGCCCCTCCTACGAGCAGTACTTC. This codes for CASSRDSPSYEQYF.

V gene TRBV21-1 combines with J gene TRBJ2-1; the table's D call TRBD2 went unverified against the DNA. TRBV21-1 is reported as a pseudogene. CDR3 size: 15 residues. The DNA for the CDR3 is TGTGCCAGCACCTGTAGCGGAGGAACCTACAATGAGCAGTTCTTC. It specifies CASTCSGGTYNEQFF.

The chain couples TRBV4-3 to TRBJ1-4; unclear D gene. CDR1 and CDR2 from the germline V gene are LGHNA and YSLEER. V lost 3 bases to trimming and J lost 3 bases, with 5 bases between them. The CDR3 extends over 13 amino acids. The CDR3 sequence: CASSHAPNEKLFF. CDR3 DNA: TGCGCCAGCAGCCATGCACCTAATGAAAAACTGTTTTTT.

DNA for the CDR3: TGTGCCAGCAACCCGGACAGCTCTGGAAACACCATATATTTT. Translation gives CASNPDSSGNTIYF. V and J are TRBV6-2 or TRBV6-3 and TRBJ1-3, with D possibly being TRBD1 (6 bases). V was pared by 7 bases and J by 0 bases, with 10 bases between. The V gene's germline CDR1 is MNHEY and CDR2 SVGEGT. CDR3 length equals 14 residues.

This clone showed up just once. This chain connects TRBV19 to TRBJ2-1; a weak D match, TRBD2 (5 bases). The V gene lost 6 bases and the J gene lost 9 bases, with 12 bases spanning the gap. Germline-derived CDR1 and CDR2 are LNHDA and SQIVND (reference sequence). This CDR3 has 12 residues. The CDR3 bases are TGTGCCAGTAGGAAGTGGGAGTGTGAGCAGTTCTTC. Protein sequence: CASRKWECEQFF.

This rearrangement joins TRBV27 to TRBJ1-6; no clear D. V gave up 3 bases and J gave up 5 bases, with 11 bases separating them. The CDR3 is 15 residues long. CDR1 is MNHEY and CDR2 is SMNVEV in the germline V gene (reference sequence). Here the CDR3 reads CASSFTDGHNSPLHF. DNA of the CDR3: TGTGCCAGCAGTTTTACGGACGGCCATAATTCACCCCTCCACTTT.

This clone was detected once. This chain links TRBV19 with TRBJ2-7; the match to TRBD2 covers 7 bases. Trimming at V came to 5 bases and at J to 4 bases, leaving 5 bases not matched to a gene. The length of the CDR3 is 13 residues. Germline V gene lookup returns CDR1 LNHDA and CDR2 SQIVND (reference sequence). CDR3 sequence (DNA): TGTGCCAGTAGTTCGGCTAGCGGATACGAGCAGTACTTC. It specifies CASSSASGYEQYF.

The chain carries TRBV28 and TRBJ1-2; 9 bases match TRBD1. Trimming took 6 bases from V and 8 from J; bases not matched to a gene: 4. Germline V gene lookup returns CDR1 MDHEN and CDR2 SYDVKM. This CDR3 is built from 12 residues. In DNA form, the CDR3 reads TGTGCCAGCAGAACAGGGGGCGGCGGCTACACCTTC. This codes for CASRTGGGGYTF.

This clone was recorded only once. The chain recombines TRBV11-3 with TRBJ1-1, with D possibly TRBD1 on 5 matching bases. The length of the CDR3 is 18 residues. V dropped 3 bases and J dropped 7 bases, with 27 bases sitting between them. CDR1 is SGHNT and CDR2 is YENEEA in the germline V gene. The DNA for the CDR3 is TGTGCCAGCAGCTTTTTCCGGCACCCGGAGCGCTACGGGGGTGAAGCTTTCTTT. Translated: CASSFFRHPERYGGEAFF. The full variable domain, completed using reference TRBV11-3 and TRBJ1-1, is EAGVVQSPRYKIIEKKQPVAFWCNPISGHNTLYWYLQNLGQGPELLIRYENEEAVDDSQLPKDRFSAERLKGVDSTLKIQPAELGDSAVYLCASSFFRHPERYGGEAFFGQGTRLTVV.

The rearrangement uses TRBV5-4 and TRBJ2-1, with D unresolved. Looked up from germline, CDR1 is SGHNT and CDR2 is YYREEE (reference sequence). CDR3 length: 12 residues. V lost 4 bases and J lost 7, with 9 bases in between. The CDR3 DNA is TGTGCCAGCAGCGCCCAGTGGAATGAGCAGTTCTTC. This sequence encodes CASSAQWNEQFF.

The CDR3 loop reads CASSGRAGNTEAFF. CDR3 nucleotide sequence: TGTGCCAGCAGCGGTAGAGCGGGGAACACTGAAGCTTTCTTT. This chain uses TRBV7-9 with TRBJ1-1; no definite D call. The germline CDR1 and CDR2 sequences are SEHNR and FQNEAQ (reference sequence). V was clipped by 5 bases and J by 1 base, with 11 bases between them. There are 14 residues in the CDR3.

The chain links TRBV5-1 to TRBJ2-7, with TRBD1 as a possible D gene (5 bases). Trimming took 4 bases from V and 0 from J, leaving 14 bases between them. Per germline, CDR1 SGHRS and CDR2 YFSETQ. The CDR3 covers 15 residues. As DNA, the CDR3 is TGCGCCAGCAGCACCCCCGACAGTAGCTCCTACGAGCAGTACTTC. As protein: CASSTPDSSSYEQYF.

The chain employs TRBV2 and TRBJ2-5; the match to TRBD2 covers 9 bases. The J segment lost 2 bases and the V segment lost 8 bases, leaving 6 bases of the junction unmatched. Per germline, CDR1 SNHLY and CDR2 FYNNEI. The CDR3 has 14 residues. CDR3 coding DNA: TGTGCCAGCTTAGCGGGAGAAACTCAAGAGACCCAGTACTTC. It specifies CASLAGETQETQYF.

The CDR3 nucleotides are TGTGCCAGCAGCCAAGTTCTCCCCCGCCTCCTCTCTGGGGCCAACGTCCTGACTTTC. Protein: CASSQVLPRLLSGANVLTF. The chain combines TRBV3-1 (or the pseudogene TRBV3-2) with TRBJ2-6; D remains unclear. V lost 1 base and J lost 0, with 16 bases in between. The CDR3 has 19 residues. Germline V CDR1 and CDR2: LGHDT, YNNKEL (reference sequence).

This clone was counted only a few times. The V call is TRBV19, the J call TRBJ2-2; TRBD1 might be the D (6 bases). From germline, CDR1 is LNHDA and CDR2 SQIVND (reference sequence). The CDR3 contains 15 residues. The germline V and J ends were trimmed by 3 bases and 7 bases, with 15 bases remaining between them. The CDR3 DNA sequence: TGTGCCAGTAGTATGAATACAGGGAAGGACGGGGAGCTGTTTTTT. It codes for CASSMNTGKDGELFF. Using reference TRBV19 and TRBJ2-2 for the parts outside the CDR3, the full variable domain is DGGITQSPKYLFRKEGQNVTLSCEQNLNHDAMYWYRQDPGQGLRLIYYSQIVNDFQKGDIAEGYSVSREKKESFPLTVTSAQKNPTAFYLCASSMNTGKDGELFFGEGSRLTVL.

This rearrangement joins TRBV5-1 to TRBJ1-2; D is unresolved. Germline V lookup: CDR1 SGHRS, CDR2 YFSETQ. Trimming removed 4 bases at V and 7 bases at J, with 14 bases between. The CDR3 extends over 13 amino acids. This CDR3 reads CASSTDGLIGYTF. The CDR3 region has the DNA TGCGCCAGCAGCACGGACGGTCTCATTGGCTACACCTTC.

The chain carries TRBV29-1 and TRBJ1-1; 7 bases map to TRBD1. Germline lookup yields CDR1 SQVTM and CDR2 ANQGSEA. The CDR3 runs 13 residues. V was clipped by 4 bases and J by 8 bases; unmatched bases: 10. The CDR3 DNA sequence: TGCAGCGTTGCAACCCAGGGGGTCCCGGAAGCTTTCTTT. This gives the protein CSVATQGVPEAFF.

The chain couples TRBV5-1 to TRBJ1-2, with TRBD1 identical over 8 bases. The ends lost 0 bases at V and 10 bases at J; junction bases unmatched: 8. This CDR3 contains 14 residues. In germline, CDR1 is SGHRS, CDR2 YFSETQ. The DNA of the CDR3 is TGCGCCAGCAGCTTGGATGTGACAGGGGCGATCTACACCTTC. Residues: CASSLDVTGAIYTF.